This TCR beta chain was found in a study of post-analysis software for immune sequencing data. The CDR3 extends over 12 amino acids. The germline V gene has CDR1 LGHNT and CDR2 FRNRAP. V was trimmed by 6 bases and J by 11 bases, leaving 16 bases between them. Tagging with unique molecular identifiers was a feature of the TCR beta cDNA libraries. With about 0.95 to 11 million T cells as the source, hundreds of thousands of cDNA molecules resulted. TCRdb reprocessed the PCR reads via MiXCR and lists one record per CDR3 protein. The repertoire holds just over 250,000 distinct CDR3 sequences, with around 34% as singletons. This clonotype was observed a handful of times. The antigen remains unidentified. Study-wide results and caveats: Comparison with controls showed significantly lower normalized Chao1 diversity in multiple sclerosis patients. About five TRBV segments occurring more often in patients than controls included TRBV5-6, TRBV5-1 and TRBV20-1. Under the F measure, samples that were prepared in one batch clustered strongly together.

The gene calls are TRBV12-5 and TRBJ2-5; D is unresolved. This clonotype was obtained from a girl between 10 and 17 years old with multiple sclerosis. Material: blood. CDR3 region: CASGPSRNEQYF. The CDR3 DNA sequence: TGTGCTAGTGGCCCTAGTCGGAATGAGCAGTACTTC.